This TCR beta chain comes out of a study of blood T cells in healthy people across ages. Whole-study results and caveats: A greater number of naive CD4+ cells and higher diversity distinguished long-lived donors from aged donors.

Looked up from germline, CDR1 is MGHRA and CDR2 is YSYEKL. The CDR3 length is 15 residues. V lost 1 base to trimming and J lost 10 bases, with 17 bases between them. A second PCR of about 7 to 11 cycles used a sample-barcoded 5' primer and a J-beta primer mix. In TCRdb, the 5' RACE reads were re-called with MiXCR into one record per CDR3 protein. In the table there are around 1,100,000 distinct CDR3 sequences, around two fifths of which are singletons. This clonotype showed up just once. What it binds is unknown. V usage is TRBV4-1 and J usage is TRBJ2-1; D might be TRBD1 (6 bases). Sample: blood. This TCR was recovered from a man between 18 and 29 years old in good health. CDR3 DNA sequence: TGCGCCAGCAGCCAAGCAGGGACACAAGCCTACGAGCAGTTCTTC. Translation: CASSQAGTQAYEQFF.